This T cell receptor (beta chain) appears in the sequencing data of a study of shared clonotypes between healthy human individuals. This clone has only one observation. Antigen specificity is unknown. The study enrolled healthy HIV-negative adults without recent acute infections or vaccinations as donors. Sequencing was performed with immunoSEQ multiplex PCR; in TCRdb, only in-frame clones are kept and a portion is missing. The sample has under 850,000 clones, over 60% seen once. Whole-study results and caveats: In contrast to clonotypes shared by all four donors, non-shared clonotypes had lower generation probabilities. The study drew on few donors, limiting represented genetic and exposure-history diversity.

Trimming took off 6 bases at V and 4 bases at J, with 11 bases between the two ends. The CDR3 sequence is 13 residues long. Germline-derived CDR1 and CDR2 are KGHSH and LQKENI. Sequencing was done on a sample of memory CD4+ T cells sorted from blood. Subset noted: CD45RA-negative fraction. V gene TRBV18 combines with J gene TRBJ2-3, with D possibly being TRBD1 or TRBD2 (5 bases each). The receptor's source is a woman aged 25 to 39 in good health. The CDR3 DNA follows: TGTGCCAGCTCCAGGGCGGGCGCAGATACGCAGTATTTT. It encodes CASSRAGADTQYF.